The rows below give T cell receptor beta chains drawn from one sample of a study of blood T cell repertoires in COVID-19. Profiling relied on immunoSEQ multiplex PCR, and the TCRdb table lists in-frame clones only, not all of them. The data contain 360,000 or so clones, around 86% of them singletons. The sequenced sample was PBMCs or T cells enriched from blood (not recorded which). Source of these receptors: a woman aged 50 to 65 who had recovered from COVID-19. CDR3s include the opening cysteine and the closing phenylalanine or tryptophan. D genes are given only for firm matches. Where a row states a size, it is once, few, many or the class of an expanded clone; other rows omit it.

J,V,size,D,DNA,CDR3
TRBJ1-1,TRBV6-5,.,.,TGTGCCAGCTCCCTGGGTGGAGGGATGGGCACTGAAGCTTTCTTT,CASSLGGGMGTEAFF
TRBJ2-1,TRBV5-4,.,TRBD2,TGTGCCAGCAGCTTCATCGGGGGGAATGAGCAGTTCTTC,CASSFIGGNEQFF
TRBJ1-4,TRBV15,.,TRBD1,TGTGCCACCAGCAGTGAGGGGACAGGGTCGGAAAAACTGTTTTTT,CATSSEGTGSEKLFF
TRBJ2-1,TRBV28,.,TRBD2,TGTGCCAGCACCGTTACTAGCGGATCTAGCTCCTACAATGAGCAGTTCTTC,CASTVTSGSSSYNEQFF
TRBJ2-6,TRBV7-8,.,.,TGTGCCAGCAGCTTAGCGCTCCAGGTCTCTGGGGCCAACGTCCTGACTTTC,CASSLALQVSGANVLTF
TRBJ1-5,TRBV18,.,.,TGTGCCAGCTCACCAATGCGACAGATCAATCAGCCCCAGCATTTT,CASSPMRQINQPQHF
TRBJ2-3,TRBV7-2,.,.,TGTGCCAGCAGCTTATTCGGGGAATCGCAGTATTTT,CASSLFGESQYF
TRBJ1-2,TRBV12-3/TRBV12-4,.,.,TGTGCCAGCAGTTGGGGGGGCATTGGCTACACCTTC,CASSWGGIGYTF
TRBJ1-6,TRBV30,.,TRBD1,TGTGCCTGGACCCGGGACAGGAATTCACCCCTCCACTTT,CAWTRDRNSPLHF
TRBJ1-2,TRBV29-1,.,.,TGCAGCGTTGCTTCTCTGGGGAGCAATGGCTACACCTTC,CSVASLGSNGYTF
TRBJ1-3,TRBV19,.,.,TGTGCCAGTAGTATCCCCAGGGGTCCTTCTGGAAACACCATATATTTT,CASSIPRGPSGNTIYF
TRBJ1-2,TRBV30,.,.,TGTGCCTGGAGTGTAAGCACCTATGGCTACACCTTC,CAWSVSTYGYTF
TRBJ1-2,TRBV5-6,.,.,TGTGCCAGCAGCTTCCGCGGGGTCCAGTTGCAGGGCTACACCTTC,CASSFRGVQLQGYTF
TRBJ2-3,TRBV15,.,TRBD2,TGTGCCACCAGCCACCGACTCAGCGGGGGGTCAGATACGCAGTATTTT,CATSHRLSGGSDTQYF
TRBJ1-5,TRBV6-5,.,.,TGTGCCAGCACCGAGACAGGCCCACAGCCCCAGCATTTT,CASTETGPQPQHF
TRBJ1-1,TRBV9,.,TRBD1,TGTGCCAGCAGCGTTGGGCCAGGGGGCGTGAACACTGAAGCTTTCTTT,CASSVGPGGVNTEAFF
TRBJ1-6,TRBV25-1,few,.,TGTGCCAGCAGTGAAGTCCCACGGAGTTCACCCCTCCACTTT,CASSEVPRSSPLHF
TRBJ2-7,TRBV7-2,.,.,TGTGCCAGCAGCTTAGTCGGGGGAAACGAGCAGTACTTC,CASSLVGGNEQYF
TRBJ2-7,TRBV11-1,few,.,TGTGCCAGCAGCTTGGGACTGGACTACGAGCAGTACTTC,CASSLGLDYEQYF
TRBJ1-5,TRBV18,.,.,TGTGCCAGCTCCACCGGAGGGAGTGCTCAGCCCCAGCATTTT,CASSTGGSAQPQHF
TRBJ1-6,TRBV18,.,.,TGTGCCAGCTCACCACAGACAGATAATTCACCCCTCCACTTT,CASSPQTDNSPLHF
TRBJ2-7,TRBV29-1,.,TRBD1,TGCAGCGTTGAGGGGACAGGGTCCGAGCAGTACTTC,CSVEGTGSEQYF
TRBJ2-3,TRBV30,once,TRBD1,TGTGCCTCCCCAGGGGGCGGCACAGATACGCAGTATTTT,CASPGGGTDTQYF
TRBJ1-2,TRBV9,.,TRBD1,TGTGCCAGCAGCCTAGGACAGGGGACTAACTATGGCTACACCTTC,CASSLGQGTNYGYTF
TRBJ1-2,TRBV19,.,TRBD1,TGTGCCAGCGGACAGGGTAGGCATGGCTACACCTTC,CASGQGRHGYTF
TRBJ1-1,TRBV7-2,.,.,TGTGCCAGCAGCTTCAACAGGGTGAACACTGAAGCTTTCTTT,CASSFNRVNTEAFF
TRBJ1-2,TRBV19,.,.,TGTGCCAGTAGTGATTCGGGGAACTATGGCTACACCTTC,CASSDSGNYGYTF
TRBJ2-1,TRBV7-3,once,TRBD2,TGTGCCAGCAGCCCGGGACTAGGTCGGGATGAGCAGTTCTTC,CASSPGLGRDEQFF
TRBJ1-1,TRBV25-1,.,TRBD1,TGTGCCAGCAGATCCCCGGGACAGGGTCCGGAAACTGAAGCTTTCTTT,CASRSPGQGPETEAFF
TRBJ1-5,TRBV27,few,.,TGTGCCAGCAGTCCGTACAACGCGGATCAGCCCCAGCATTTT,CASSPYNADQPQHF
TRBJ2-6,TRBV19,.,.,TGTGCCAGTAGTCTACCGGTCAACTCTGGGGCCAACGTCCTGACTTTC,CASSLPVNSGANVLTF
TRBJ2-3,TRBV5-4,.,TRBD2,TGTGCCAGCAGCTTGGGGAGCGGGGGCGGCACAGATACGCAGTATTTT,CASSLGSGGGTDTQYF
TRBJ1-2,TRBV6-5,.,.,TGTGCCAGCAGCATCCATCCCACGGGTCGCTACACCTTC,CASSIHPTGRYTF
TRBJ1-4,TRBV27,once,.,TGTGCCAGCAGTTTGTTAGTTGGGGGCGAAAAACTGTTTTTT,CASSLLVGGEKLFF
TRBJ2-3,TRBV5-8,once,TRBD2,TGTGCCAGCAGCTTGAAGCGTGCGACTAGCGGGAGGATGAGCACAGATACGCAGTATTTT,CASSLKRATSGRMSTDTQYF
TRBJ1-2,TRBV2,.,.,TGTGCCAGCAGTGTAGACGGGGACTATGGCTACACCTTC,CASSVDGDYGYTF
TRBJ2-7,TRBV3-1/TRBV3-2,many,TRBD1,TGTGCCAGCAGCCTCAATGAGCCCGGGACAGAAACATACAAGAGCTCCTACGAGCAGTACTTC,CASSLNEPGTETYKSSYEQYF
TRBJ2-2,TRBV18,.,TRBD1,TGTGCCAGCTCACCCCAGGGGGCGAAGACCGGGGAGCTGTTTTTT,CASSPQGAKTGELFF
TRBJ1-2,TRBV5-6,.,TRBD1,TGTGCCAGCAGCTTGGGGACAGGGACAGGTGGCTACACCTTC,CASSLGTGTGGYTF
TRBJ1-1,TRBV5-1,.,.,TGCGCCAGCAGCTCCTGGTTTGCTACGGGACAGAACACTGAAGCTTTCTTT,CASSSWFATGQNTEAFF
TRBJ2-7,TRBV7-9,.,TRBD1,TGTGCCAGCAGCCTAGACAGGGTAAGCTCCTACGAGCAGTACTTC,CASSLDRVSSYEQYF
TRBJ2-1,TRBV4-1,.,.,TGCGCCAGCAGCCAAGCTGGGGGGTTCTACAATGAGCAGTTCTTC,CASSQAGGFYNEQFF
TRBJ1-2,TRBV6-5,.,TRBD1,TGTGCCAGCAGTCTCGACAGGGTTGGCTACACCTTC,CASSLDRVGYTF
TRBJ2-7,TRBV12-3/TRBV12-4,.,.,TGTGCCAGCAGCCGACAGGAGCACTACGAGCAGTACTTC,CASSRQEHYEQYF
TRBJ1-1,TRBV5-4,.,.,TGTGCCAGCAGCTTGGAACAGAAAATGAACACTGAAGCTTTCTTT,CASSLEQKMNTEAFF
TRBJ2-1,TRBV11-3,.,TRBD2,TGTGCCAGCAGCTTAGCGGGAGGTAATGAGCAGTTCTTC,CASSLAGGNEQFF
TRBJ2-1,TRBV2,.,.,TGTGCCAGCATGCTAATAAATGAGCAGTTCTTC,CASMLINEQFF
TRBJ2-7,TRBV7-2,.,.,TGTGCCAGCAGTCGCGTACAGGGTCCCTACGAGCAGTACTTC,CASSRVQGPYEQYF
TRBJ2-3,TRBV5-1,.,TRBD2,TGCGCCAGCAGCTTGTATGGGACTAGCGGAACCACAGATACGCAGTATTTT,CASSLYGTSGTTDTQYF
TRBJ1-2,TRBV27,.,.,TGTGCCAGCAGTTTATCTGGGGGGGTCTATGGCTACACCTTC,CASSLSGGVYGYTF
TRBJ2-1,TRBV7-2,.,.,TGTGCCAGCAGCTTAGGCGGCGACTCCTACAATGAGCAGTTCTTC,CASSLGGDSYNEQFF
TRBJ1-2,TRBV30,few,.,TGTGCCTGGAGTCTACAGGGCTCTCATGGCTACACCTTC,CAWSLQGSHGYTF
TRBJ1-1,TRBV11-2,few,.,TGTGCCAGCAGCCCGCAGGGCACTGAAGCTTTCTTT,CASSPQGTEAFF
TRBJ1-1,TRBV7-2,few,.,TGTGCCAGCAGCCATGGACAGAGAAACACTGAAGCTTTCTTT,CASSHGQRNTEAFF